The T cell receptor (beta chain) under discussion was sequenced for a study of blood T cells in healthy people across ages. Alongside a J-beta primer mix, a sample-barcoded 5' primer served in a second PCR lasting about 7 to 11 cycles. TCRdb used MiXCR to reprocess the 5' RACE reads, holding one entry per CDR3 protein. The sample holds approximately 800,000 distinct CDR3 sequences, more than 50% seen once. Germline V CDR1 and CDR2: SGDLS, YYNGEE. The V end was cut by 3 bases, the J end by 9 bases, with 13 bases between. CDR3 length: 13 residues. The rearrangement links TRBV9 to TRBJ2-1, with D perhaps matching TRBD2 (5 bases). The sequenced sample consisted of blood. The TCR originated in a man between 35 and 55 years old in good health. This chain's CDR3 is CASSDGLAPEQFF. The CDR3 coding sequence is TGTGCCAGCAGCGATGGGCTAGCTCCTGAGCAGTTCTTC.